These T cell receptor beta chains were read from a single sample in a study of cytomegalovirus exposure and HLA in healthy donors. TCRdb's table, derived via immunoSEQ multiplex PCR, lists solely in-frame clones and lacks some. This table has approximately 270,000 clones, 80% to 90% appearing once. The sample consisted of PBMCs. The receptors come from a woman aged 18-30 years in good health and CMV-seronegative. Each CDR3 is given with its conserved first and last residue.

TRBJ1-1 | TRBV7-3 | CASSPDLTGDNTEAFF
TRBJ1-5 | TRBV7-6 | CASSLFTGGDQPQHF
TRBJ1-2 | TRBV4-1 | CASSQDKQPILNYGYTF
TRBJ2-1 | TRBV18 | CASSRVASGATVYNEQFF
TRBJ2-1 | TRBV5-1 | CASSQTSYNEQFF
TRBJ2-7 | TRBV11-3 | CASRKRDYTLDEQYF
TRBJ2-7 | TRBV5-4 | CASSPGHQDYEQYF
TRBJ1-4 | TRBV2 | CASSPDRGEKLFF
TRBJ1-1 | TRBV10-1 | CASSEVGVNTEAFF
TRBJ1-1 | TRBV9 | CASSSSGTAFTEAFF
TRBJ1-1 | TRBV18 | CASSPLSSNTEAFF
TRBJ1-1 | TRBV9 | CASSVEPSLNTEAFF
TRBJ2-3 | TRBV5-1 | CASSNLQGTDTQYF
TRBJ2-7 | TRBV6-5 | CASNLANGGQYF
TRBJ1-2 | TRBV30 | CAWGDYTF
TRBJ1-2 | TRBV9 | CASSVVDRADYGYTF
TRBJ2-2 | TRBV25-1 | CASSELSGELFF
TRBJ2-7 | TRBV5-1 | CASRRLAGGYEQYF
TRBJ1-5 | TRBV2 | CASSDRGPQPQHF
TRBJ1-5 | TRBV28 | CASRDRGQPQHF
TRBJ2-7 | TRBV5-1 | CASSPGQSSYEQYF
TRBJ1-2 | TRBV5-6 | CASSLGTVDGYTF
TRBJ2-2 | TRBV6-5 | CASTLAGVTGELFF
TRBJ1-2 | TRBV7-9 | CASSLGRDTPYGYTF
TRBJ2-7 | TRBV5-4 | CASSLGRSRSSYEQYF
TRBJ2-7 | TRBV11-2 | CASSLQSFEQVISYEQYF
TRBJ1-6 | TRBV7-3 | CASSLSPGLNSPLHF
TRBJ2-3 | TRBV14 | CASSLPWGDRSDTQYF
TRBJ2-3 | TRBV5-1 | CASQGGSTDTQYF
TRBJ2-2 | TRBV29-1 | CSVTSGSLNTGELFF
TRBJ2-7 | TRBV7-9 | CASSPGTAGVEQYF
TRBJ2-2 | TRBV13 | CASDPSGGTGELFF
TRBJ2-1 | TRBV6-1 | CASNLAEAYNEQFF
TRBJ1-4 | TRBV9 | CASRRTANEKLFF
TRBJ1-1 | TRBV4-3 | CASSQSGQDTEAFF
TRBJ1-4 | TRBV6-5 | CASRPGLAGEKLFF
TRBJ1-6 | TRBV27 | CASSSAFNQGARNSPLHF
TRBJ2-7 | TRBV6-5 | CASSATGRTYEQYF
TRBJ1-2 | TRBV27 | CASSLGGQGYGYTF
TRBJ2-2 | TRBV29-1 | CSVEGETGPNSFANTGELFF
TRBJ1-6 | TRBV5-1 | CASSESRGNSPLHF